Only a few counts were recorded for the clone carrying this T cell receptor beta chain. Its antigen is unknown. This specimen belongs to a study of post-analysis software for immune sequencing data. The wider study: Recorded subtypes: relapsing-remitting, secondary progressive, progressive-relapsing; some patients unannotated. Findings and caveats of the study: There was significantly lower normalized Chao1 diversity in multiple sclerosis patients than in controls. Higher frequency in patients than in controls was seen for roughly 5 TRBV segments, with TRBV5-6, TRBV5-1 and TRBV20-1 among them.

The ends lost 2 bases at V and 1 base at J; junction bases unmatched: 3. The germline V gene has CDR1 MNHEY and CDR2 SVGEGT. This CDR3 comprises 15 residues. Carried by the TCR beta cDNA libraries were unique molecular identifiers. TCRdb reanalysed the PCR reads using MiXCR and keeps one entry per CDR3 protein. This sample has a few hundred thousand distinct CDR3 sequences, with roughly 36% found just once. The clonotype was recovered from a girl between 5 and 17 years old with multiple sclerosis. The gene calls are TRBV6-2 or TRBV6-3 and TRBJ2-3; 7 bases match TRBD2. Input material: blood. CDR3 bases: TGTGCCAGCAGTTACCCGGGGAGGGGCACAGATACGCAGTATTTT. Translated: CASSYPGRGTDTQYF.